Listed below are T cell receptor beta chains from one sample, sequenced in a study of cytomegalovirus exposure and HLA in healthy donors. TCRdb's copy holds only in-frame clones and misses some; the assay was immunoSEQ multiplex PCR. The table has roughly 100,000 clones, around four fifths seen once. The sample was PBMCs. The receptors come from a man between 40 and 49 years old in good health and CMV-seronegative. CDR3s include the opening cysteine and the closing phenylalanine or tryptophan. The D gene is left open where the match is weak. Clone size is shown for a subset of rows, as once, few, many or a class of expanded clone.

J gene: TRBJ1-2
V gene: TRBV5-1
clone size: .
D gene: .
CDR3 DNA: TGCGCCAGCAGCTTTCAGGGTGTAGATGGCTACACCTTC
CDR3 protein: CASSFQGVDGYTF

J gene: TRBJ2-5
V gene: TRBV4-3
clone size: once
D gene: TRBD2
CDR3 DNA: TGCGCCAGCAGCCAAGATCCAGGGCTAGCGGGGGGGCCCCGTGAGACCCAGTACTTC
CDR3 protein: CASSQDPGLAGGPRETQYF

J gene: TRBJ1-1
V gene: TRBV18
clone size: few
D gene: .
CDR3 DNA: TGTGCCAGCTCTCCTGGTCAGGGGACTGAAGCTTTCTTT
CDR3 protein: CASSPGQGTEAFF

J gene: TRBJ2-3
V gene: TRBV13
clone size: .
D gene: .
CDR3 DNA: TGTGCCAGCAGCCCCAGGGATAGTCAGTCAGATACGCAGTATTTT
CDR3 protein: CASSPRDSQSDTQYF

J gene: TRBJ1-2
V gene: TRBV9
clone size: .
D gene: TRBD1
CDR3 DNA: TGTGCCAGCAGCGCGCAGGGGGCCGGCTATGGCTACACCTTC
CDR3 protein: CASSAQGAGYGYTF

J gene: TRBJ2-1
V gene: TRBV7-8
clone size: .
D gene: TRBD2
CDR3 DNA: TGTGCCAGCAGCCCTCGACTAGCGGGGGCCCCGTACCATGAGCAGTTCTTC
CDR3 protein: CASSPRLAGAPYHEQFF

J gene: TRBJ1-1
V gene: TRBV9
clone size: .
D gene: TRBD1
CDR3 DNA: TGTGCCAGCAGCGTAGGGGACAGGGGGCTAGGGACTGAAGCTTTCTTT
CDR3 protein: CASSVGDRGLGTEAFF

J gene: TRBJ2-1
V gene: TRBV5-1
clone size: .
D gene: .
CDR3 DNA: TGCGCCAGCAGCTTGAAGGCGGGGGCTTGGAATGAGCAGTTCTTC
CDR3 protein: CASSLKAGAWNEQFF

J gene: TRBJ1-1
V gene: TRBV7-2
clone size: .
D gene: .
CDR3 DNA: TGTGCCAGCAGCTTTGCAGGGGAAGACACTGAAGCTTTCTTT
CDR3 protein: CASSFAGEDTEAFF

J gene: TRBJ2-7
V gene: TRBV2
clone size: .
D gene: .
CDR3 DNA: TGTGCCAGCAGTGAAGGATGGCCGATGACCTACGAGCAGTACTTC
CDR3 protein: CASSEGWPMTYEQYF

J gene: TRBJ1-1
V gene: TRBV5-4
clone size: once
D gene: .
CDR3 DNA: TGTGCCAGCAGCTGGGGGGGGAGTAAGACTGAAGCTTTCTTT
CDR3 protein: CASSWGGSKTEAFF

J gene: TRBJ1-2
V gene: TRBV5-8
clone size: .
D gene: .
CDR3 DNA: TGTGCCAGCAGCTTGTACAGGGCTAACTATGGCTACACCTTC
CDR3 protein: CASSLYRANYGYTF

J gene: TRBJ2-7
V gene: TRBV2
clone size: .
D gene: TRBD1
CDR3 DNA: TGTGCCAGCAGCGACAGGGGTTACGAGCAGTACTTC
CDR3 protein: CASSDRGYEQYF

J gene: TRBJ2-1
V gene: TRBV5-6
clone size: once
D gene: TRBD2
CDR3 DNA: TGTGCCAGCAGCTTGGGGCCTAGCGGGGCCTACAATGAGCAGTTCTTC
CDR3 protein: CASSLGPSGAYNEQFF

J gene: TRBJ2-1
V gene: TRBV4-2
clone size: .
D gene: TRBD2
CDR3 DNA: TGTGCCAGCAGAAGTAGCGGGGGGGCGAATGAGCAGTTCTTC
CDR3 protein: CASRSSGGANEQFF

J gene: TRBJ2-5
V gene: TRBV4-2
clone size: .
D gene: .
CDR3 DNA: TGTGCCAGCAGCCCCCTCCAGGTGGGGGGGCCGCAAGAGACCCAGTACTTC
CDR3 protein: CASSPLQVGGPQETQYF

J gene: TRBJ2-5
V gene: TRBV5-1
clone size: .
D gene: TRBD1
CDR3 DNA: TGCGCCAGCAGCTTGGGCGGGACAGGCCAAGAGACCCAGTACTTC
CDR3 protein: CASSLGGTGQETQYF

J gene: TRBJ1-5
V gene: TRBV18
clone size: .
D gene: TRBD1
CDR3 DNA: TGTGCCAGCTCACGGGACAGAAATCAGCCCCAGCATTTT
CDR3 protein: CASSRDRNQPQHF

J gene: TRBJ1-1
V gene: TRBV7-9
clone size: .
D gene: .
CDR3 DNA: TGTGCCAGCAGCTTCCTCCAAGCGGCTTTCTTT
CDR3 protein: CASSFLQAAFF

J gene: TRBJ2-7
V gene: TRBV14
clone size: few
D gene: TRBD1
CDR3 DNA: TGTGCCAGCAGCCATAGGGATGCGACAGGGTGGCAGTACTTC
CDR3 protein: CASSHRDATGWQYF

J gene: TRBJ2-5
V gene: TRBV7-7
clone size: .
D gene: TRBD2
CDR3 DNA: TGTGCTAGCAGCTTATGGGCTAGCGGGGACCAAGAGACCCAGTACTTC
CDR3 protein: CASSLWASGDQETQYF

J gene: TRBJ2-2
V gene: TRBV19
clone size: .
D gene: .
CDR3 DNA: TGTGCCAGTACCCCCGGGACTTTCGACCGGGAGCTGTTTTTT
CDR3 protein: CASTPGTFDRELFF

J gene: TRBJ1-5
V gene: TRBV27
clone size: .
D gene: .
CDR3 DNA: TGTGCCAGCAGTTGGGGGGGCCTGGGGCAGCCCCAGCATTTT
CDR3 protein: CASSWGGLGQPQHF

J gene: TRBJ2-2
V gene: TRBV6-6
clone size: .
D gene: .
CDR3 DNA: TGTGCCAGCAGTTACTCGGCCCAGGGCACCGGGGAGCTGTTTTTT
CDR3 protein: CASSYSAQGTGELFF

J gene: TRBJ1-1
V gene: TRBV5-1
clone size: .
D gene: .
CDR3 DNA: TGCGCCAGCAGCTTGGAAGGCGGGACCTTAGAAGCTTTCTTT
CDR3 protein: CASSLEGGTLEAFF

J gene: TRBJ2-7
V gene: TRBV7-2
clone size: .
D gene: .
CDR3 DNA: TGTGCCAGCAGCTTAGCACAGCTCTCCTACGAGCAGTACTTC
CDR3 protein: CASSLAQLSYEQYF